Below are 5 T cell receptor beta chains sequenced from a single sample in a study of blood T cell repertoires in COVID-19. Assay used: immunoSEQ multiplex PCR; TCRdb lists only in-frame clones, some missing. The sample has about 250,000 clones; 65% to 85% are singletons. Sequencing was performed on peripheral blood. The receptors derive from a man aged 45-65 years with active or convalescent COVID-19.

J is TRBJ1-5 and V is TRBV6-6, with D maybe TRBD1 (6 bases). This CDR3 has 16 residues. In germline, CDR1 is MNHNY, CDR2 SVGAGI (reference sequence). Trimming removed 5 bases at V and 1 base at J, with 15 bases between. In DNA form, the CDR3 reads TGTGCCAGCAGTGCCTTAACAGGGAACAGCAATCAGCCCCAGCATTTT. Translation gives CASSALTGNSNQPQHF.

This CDR3 reads CASRETGGTTAFF. The CDR3 DNA reads TGTGCCAGCAGGGAAACAGGGGGCACGACGGCTTTCTTT. This chain links TRBV12-3 or TRBV12-4 with TRBJ1-1; the match to TRBD1 covers 9 bases. The CDR3 sequence is 13 residues long. The V gene end was trimmed by 6 bases and the J gene end by 11 bases; junction bases not matched to a gene: 10.

This chain links TRBV5-1 with TRBJ2-7; possibly TRBD2 for D (7 bases). The CDR3 runs 15 residues. Trimming took 2 bases from V and 2 from J, leaving 14 bases between them. Per germline, CDR1 SGHRS and CDR2 YFSETQ. The CDR3: CASSFGGGAPYEQYF. CDR3 in DNA: TGCGCCAGCAGCTTCGGTGGGGGGGCCCCCTACGAGCAGTACTTC. The variable domain in full, with the rest retrieved from reference TRBV5-1 and TRBJ2-7, is KAGVTQTPRYLIKTRGQQVTLSCSPISGHRSVSWYQQTPGQGLQFLFEYFSETQRNKGNFPGRFSGRQFSNSRSEMNVSTLELGDSALYLCASSFGGGAPYEQYFGPGTRLTVT.

The J gene is TRBJ1-5, the V gene TRBV5-3; a weak D match, TRBD1 (6 bases). TRBV5-3 is reported as an ORF; its role is uncertain. V was shortened by 1 base and J by 2 bases, with 16 bases between the two germline ends. The CDR3 runs to 17 residues. CDR3 residues: CARSLILGAIGNQPQHF. For the CDR3, the DNA is TGTGCCAGAAGCTTGATTTTGGGGGCGATCGGCAATCAGCCCCAGCATTTT.

J is TRBJ1-1 and V is TRBV6-2 or TRBV6-3; 9 nucleotides match TRBD1. This CDR3 is 11 amino acids long. V shed 5 bases, J shed 10 bases, and the junction held 2 bases outside the gene matches. CDR1 and CDR2 from the germline V gene are MNHEY and SVGEGT. Here the CDR3 DNA reads TGTGCCAGCAGTACAGGGGGCAGAGCTTTCTTT. The encoded protein is CASSTGGRAFF.